Listed below are T cell receptor beta chains from one sample, sequenced in a study of blood T cell repertoires in COVID-19. The data were produced by immunoSEQ multiplex PCR, yet TCRdb's version contains in-frame clones alone and is incomplete. The table includes about 250,000 clones, 65% to 90% detected once. Material: peripheral blood. These receptors were collected from a man in his forties or fifties with COVID-19, enrolled during active disease. Each CDR3 is given with its conserved first and last residue. D genes are given only for firm matches. The size entry is marked missing in some rows and otherwise reads once, few, many or a size class.

size: once; J: TRBJ1-2; V: TRBV30; D: TRBD1; DNA: TGTGCCTGGAGTTCTGACAGGGCTTACTATGGCTACACCTTC; CDR3: CAWSSDRAYYGYTF
size: NA; J: TRBJ1-2; V: TRBV11-2; D: NA; DNA: TGTGCCAGCAGCAAGGACAGTCTCTGGATGGGCTACACCTTC; CDR3: CASSKDSLWMGYTF
size: NA; J: TRBJ1-3; V: TRBV6-4; D: TRBD1; DNA: TGTGCCAGCGGGGGACAGGGGGCGGGAAACACCATATATTTT; CDR3: CASGGQGAGNTIYF
size: NA; J: TRBJ2-7; V: TRBV9; D: NA; DNA: TGTGCCAGCAGCGTAGGCGAGCACGAGCAGTACTTC; CDR3: CASSVGEHEQYF
size: NA; J: TRBJ1-3; V: TRBV5-4; D: TRBD1; DNA: TGTGCCAGCAGCTTACCGCAGGGGGCTGGGGGAAACACCATATATTTT; CDR3: CASSLPQGAGGNTIYF
size: few; J: TRBJ1-2; V: TRBV30; D: NA; DNA: TGTGCCTGGAGCCAAGGGGTGAATGGCTACACCTTC; CDR3: CAWSQGVNGYTF
size: once; J: TRBJ2-7; V: TRBV5-1; D: NA; DNA: TGCGCCAGCAGCTTGGGAGACACTTACGAGCAGTACTTC; CDR3: CASSLGDTYEQYF
size: NA; J: TRBJ2-2; V: TRBV5-1; D: NA; DNA: TGCGCCAGCAGCATGACATCCGGGGAGCTGTTTTTT; CDR3: CASSMTSGELFF
size: NA; J: TRBJ1-1; V: TRBV24-1; D: NA; DNA: TGTGCCACCAGTGATTCCAGGGCACAAGCTTTCTTT; CDR3: CATSDSRAQAFF
size: NA; J: TRBJ1-1; V: TRBV19; D: TRBD1; DNA: TGTGCCAGTAGTATAGAGACAGGGGGCGTCACCACTGAAGCTTTCTTT; CDR3: CASSIETGGVTTEAFF
size: NA; J: TRBJ2-7; V: TRBV28; D: NA; DNA: TGTGCCAGCAGCTTCCGGGACAACGTCCGTCAGTACTTC; CDR3: CASSFRDNVRQYF
size: NA; J: TRBJ1-2; V: TRBV4-3; D: NA; DNA: TGCGCCAGCAGCCAAGATAGGGGTGGGTATGGCTACACCTTC; CDR3: CASSQDRGGYGYTF
size: NA; J: TRBJ1-1; V: TRBV6-1; D: TRBD1; DNA: TGTGCCAGCAGTCAAGGGACAGGGGGCATATACACTGAAGCTTTCTTT; CDR3: CASSQGTGGIYTEAFF
size: NA; J: TRBJ1-4; V: TRBV28; D: NA; DNA: TGTGCCAGCAGTCCTCAGGGGCTTAGTGAAAAACTGTTTTTT; CDR3: CASSPQGLSEKLFF
size: NA; J: TRBJ2-3; V: TRBV9; D: TRBD2; DNA: TGTGCCAGCAGCGTAGGACTAGCGGGGGTTGAGATTACGCAGTATTTT; CDR3: CASSVGLAGVEITQYF
size: NA; J: TRBJ1-2; V: TRBV6-5; D: NA; DNA: TGTGCCAGCAGTTACATGCCCCAGGGGCCGCATGGCTACACCTTC; CDR3: CASSYMPQGPHGYTF
size: NA; J: TRBJ2-1; V: TRBV3-1/TRBV3-2; D: NA; DNA: TGTGCCAGCAGCCACCCCGACTGGTACTCCTACAATGAGCAGTTCTTC; CDR3: CASSHPDWYSYNEQFF
size: NA; J: TRBJ2-2; V: TRBV5-1; D: TRBD2; DNA: TGCGCCAGCAGCTCAGGACCTCGGACTAGTCGAGGGGAGCTGTTTTTT; CDR3: CASSSGPRTSRGELFF
size: NA; J: TRBJ1-2; V: TRBV6-5; D: NA; DNA: TGTGCCAGCAGGATGAGCCGGGACACCTTCTATGGCTACACCTTC; CDR3: CASRMSRDTFYGYTF
size: NA; J: TRBJ1-4; V: TRBV2; D: NA; DNA: TGTGCCAGCAGTGAAGCAGTTGCAGAAACTAATGAAAAACTGTTTTTT; CDR3: CASSEAVAETNEKLFF
size: NA; J: TRBJ2-1; V: TRBV3-1/TRBV3-2; D: TRBD1; DNA: TGTGCCAGCAGCCAAGTCACCGGGACAGGACACTACAATGAGCAGTTCTTC; CDR3: CASSQVTGTGHYNEQFF
size: NA; J: TRBJ2-3; V: TRBV28; D: NA; DNA: TGTGCCAGCAGTTTCCAGGGTGAGTTGACAGATACGCAGTATTTT; CDR3: CASSFQGELTDTQYF
size: few; J: TRBJ1-2; V: TRBV11-2; D: NA; DNA: TGTGCCTGTCCCAGGGACACATATGGCTACACCTTC; CDR3: CACPRDTYGYTF
size: NA; J: TRBJ2-3; V: TRBV7-8; D: TRBD2; DNA: TGTGCCAGCAGCTTAGGGGGGACTAGCGGGCCTAGCACAGATACGCAGTATTTT; CDR3: CASSLGGTSGPSTDTQYF
size: NA; J: TRBJ2-7; V: TRBV27; D: TRBD1; DNA: TGTGCCAGCAGGTCAAGGGACAGAGGCTACGAGCAGTACTTC; CDR3: CASRSRDRGYEQYF
size: NA; J: TRBJ1-3; V: TRBV4-2; D: NA; DNA: TGTGCCAGCAGCCAAGTTCGGGATTCAGGAAACACCATATATTTT; CDR3: CASSQVRDSGNTIYF
size: NA; J: TRBJ2-7; V: TRBV7-9; D: NA; DNA: TGTGCCAGCAGCTTAAAACAGGGCGGCGAGCAGTACTTC; CDR3: CASSLKQGGEQYF
size: NA; J: TRBJ1-6; V: TRBV14; D: NA; DNA: TGTGCCAGCAGTTGGACAAATAATTCACCCCTCCACTTT; CDR3: CASSWTNNSPLHF
size: NA; J: TRBJ1-5; V: TRBV2; D: NA; DNA: TGTGCCAGCAGTCCCCAGGTATCCAATCATCCCCAGCATTTT; CDR3: CASSPQVSNHPQHF
size: NA; J: TRBJ1-5; V: TRBV6-4; D: NA; DNA: TGTGCCAGCAGTGACTCGATAGAAAATCAGCCCCAGCATTTT; CDR3: CASSDSIENQPQHF
size: NA; J: TRBJ2-3; V: TRBV19; D: TRBD2; DNA: TGTGCCAGTAGTATCTTCGGGAGGGGGAGGGCAGATACGCAGTATTTT; CDR3: CASSIFGRGRADTQYF
size: NA; J: TRBJ1-1; V: TRBV5-4; D: TRBD1; DNA: TGTGCCAGCAGCTTGGCCGGGACAGGGGGCACTGAAGCTTTCTTT; CDR3: CASSLAGTGGTEAFF
size: NA; J: TRBJ1-5; V: TRBV6-5; D: NA; DNA: TGTGCCAGCAGGAGGGGGGGTCAGCCCCAGCATTTT; CDR3: CASRRGGQPQHF
size: once; J: TRBJ2-2; V: TRBV16; D: TRBD2; DNA: TGTGCCAGCAGCCAACCCCTATTCCAGCGGGGGGCAAGTATTACGAACACCGGGGAGCTGTTTTTT; CDR3: CASSQPLFQRGASITNTGELFF
size: NA; J: TRBJ1-4; V: TRBV2; D: TRBD1; DNA: TGTGCCAGCAAGAACGGGACAGGGGAGGAAAAACTGTTTTTT; CDR3: CASKNGTGEEKLFF